This T cell receptor (beta chain) was retrieved from a study of identical twins. Study-wide results and caveats: Monozygotic twin pairs showed more out-of-frame TCR alpha sharing than models estimated. Donors were not followed over many years; analysis was cross-sectional.

Per germline, CDR1 MNHEY and CDR2 SMNVEV (reference sequence). CDR3 length: 19 amino acids. V lost 1 base, J lost 5 bases, and 24 bases lay in between. Donors uniformly comprised healthy Caucasians. This clonotype was counted between two and nine times. The antigen remains unidentified. Each CDR3 protein is one row after TCRdb ran MiXCR on the 5' RACE reads. The data show some 560,000 distinct CDR3 sequences, just under 10% seen once. These data also featured in a second study, about yellow fever vaccine responses in identical twins.

This chain links TRBV27 with TRBJ1-5; D gene uncertain. This sequence was found in a woman aged 18-29 years in good health. Sequencing input: PBMCs. CDR3 DNA: TGTGCCAGCAGTTTATTTTATTCGGCGACCCGGGATTCCGATCAGCCCCAGCATTTT. Its translation is CASSLFYSATRDSDQPQHF.